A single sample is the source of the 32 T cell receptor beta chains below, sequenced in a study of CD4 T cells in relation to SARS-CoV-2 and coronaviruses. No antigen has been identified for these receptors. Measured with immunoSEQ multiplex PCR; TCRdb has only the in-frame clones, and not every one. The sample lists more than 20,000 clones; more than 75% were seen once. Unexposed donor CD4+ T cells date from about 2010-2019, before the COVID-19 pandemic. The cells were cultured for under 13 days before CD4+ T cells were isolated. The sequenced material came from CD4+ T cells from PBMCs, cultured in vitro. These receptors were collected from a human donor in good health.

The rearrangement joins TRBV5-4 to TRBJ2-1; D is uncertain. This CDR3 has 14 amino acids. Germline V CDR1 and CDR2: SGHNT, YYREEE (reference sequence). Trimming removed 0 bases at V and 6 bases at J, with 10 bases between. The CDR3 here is CASSLGGSINEQFF. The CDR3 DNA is TGTGCCAGCAGCTTGGGAGGTTCTATCAATGAGCAGTTCTTC.

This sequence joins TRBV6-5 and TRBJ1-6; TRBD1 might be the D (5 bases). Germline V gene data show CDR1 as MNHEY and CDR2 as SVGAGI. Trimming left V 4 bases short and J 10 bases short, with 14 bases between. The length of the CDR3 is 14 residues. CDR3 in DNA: TGTGCCAGCAGTTCATCAGGGATTTGGTCACCCCTCCACTTT. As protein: CASSSSGIWSPLHF.

The CDR3 sequence is CASSQGVAPYNEQFF. For the CDR3, the DNA is TGTGCCAGCAGCCAAGGGGTAGCGCCCTACAATGAGCAGTTCTTC. The V and J genes are TRBV3-1 (or the pseudogene TRBV3-2) and TRBJ2-1, with D possibly matching TRBD2 (5 bases). The CDR3 totals 15 residues. Trimming left V 1 base short and J 2 bases short, with 9 bases between. Germline lookup yields CDR1 LGHDT and CDR2 YNNKEL (reference sequence).

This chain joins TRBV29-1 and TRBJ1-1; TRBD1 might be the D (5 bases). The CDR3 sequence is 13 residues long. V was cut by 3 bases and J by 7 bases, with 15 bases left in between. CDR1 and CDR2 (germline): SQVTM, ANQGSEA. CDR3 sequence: CSVDRTGPIEAFF. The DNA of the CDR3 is TGCAGCGTTGATCGAACAGGCCCAATTGAAGCTTTCTTT.

The CDR3, as DNA: TGTGCCAGCAGGATAGGCGGGGGAGGGTGGGATGAGCAGTTCTTC. This sequence encodes CASRIGGGGWDEQFF. V gene TRBV7-2 combines with J gene TRBJ2-1; 7 bases line up with TRBD2. Losses at the gene ends were 6 bases for V and 8 bases for J; bases not matched to a gene: 13. This CDR3 contains 15 residues. Germline values: CDR1 SGHTA, CDR2 FQGNSA.

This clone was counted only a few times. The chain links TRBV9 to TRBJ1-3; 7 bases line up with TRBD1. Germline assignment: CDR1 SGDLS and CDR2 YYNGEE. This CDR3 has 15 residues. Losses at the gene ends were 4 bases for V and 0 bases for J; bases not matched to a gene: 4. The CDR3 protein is CASSPRQGSGNTIYF. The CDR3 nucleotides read TGTGCCAGCAGCCCACGACAGGGCTCTGGAAACACCATATATTTT.

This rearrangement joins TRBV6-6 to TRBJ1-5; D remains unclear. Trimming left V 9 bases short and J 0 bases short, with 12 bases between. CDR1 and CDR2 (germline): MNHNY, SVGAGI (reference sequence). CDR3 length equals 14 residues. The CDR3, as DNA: TGTGCCAGTAAGAGGGAAAATAGCAATCAGCCCCAGCATTTT. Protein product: CASKRENSNQPQHF.

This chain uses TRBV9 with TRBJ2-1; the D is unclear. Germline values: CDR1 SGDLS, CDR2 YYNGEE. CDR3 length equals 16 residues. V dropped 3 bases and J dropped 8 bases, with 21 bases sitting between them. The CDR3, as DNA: TGTGCCAGCAGCGCACTGACTTCCTCGTGGTCGGATGAGCAGTTCTTC. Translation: CASSALTSSWSDEQFF.

This CDR3 is CASSRRAQETQYF. The CDR3 DNA follows: TGTGCCAGCAGCCGGAGGGCTCAAGAGACCCAGTACTTC. The chain joins TRBV7-9 to TRBJ2-5; possible D gene TRBD2, 6 bases. CDR3 size: 13 residues. With 5 bases removed from V and 2 bases from J, the gap between germline ends came to 9 bases. Germline assignment: CDR1 SEHNR and CDR2 FQNEAQ (reference sequence).

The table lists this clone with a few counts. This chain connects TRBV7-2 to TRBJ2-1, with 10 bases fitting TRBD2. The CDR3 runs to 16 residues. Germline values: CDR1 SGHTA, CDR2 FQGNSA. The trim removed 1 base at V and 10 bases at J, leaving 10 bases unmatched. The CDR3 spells CASSLVAAGGLWEQFF. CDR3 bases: TGTGCCAGCAGCTTAGTTGCAGCGGGGGGGCTTTGGGAGCAGTTCTTC.

CDR3: CASSVDGTGYQPQHF. Written as DNA, the CDR3 is TGTGCCAGCAGCGTAGATGGGACAGGGTATCAGCCCCAGCATTTT. The chain combines TRBV9 with TRBJ1-5, with 9 bases identical to TRBD1. Trimming at V came to 0 bases and at J to 5 bases, leaving 3 bases not matched to a gene. CDR3 length: 15 residues. In germline, CDR1 is SGDLS, CDR2 YYNGEE. Full variable domain (rest looked up from reference TRBV9 and TRBJ1-5): DSGVTQTPKHLITATGQRVTLRCSPRSGDLSVYWYQQSLDQGLQFLIQYYNGEERAKGNILERFSAQQFPDLHSELNLSSLELGDSALYFCASSVDGTGYQPQHFGDGTRLSIL.

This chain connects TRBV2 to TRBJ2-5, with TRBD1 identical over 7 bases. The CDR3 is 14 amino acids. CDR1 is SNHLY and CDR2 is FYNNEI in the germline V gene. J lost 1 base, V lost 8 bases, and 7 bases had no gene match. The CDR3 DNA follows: TGTGCCAGCCTAAGGGACAGTTCCCAAGAGACCCAGTACTTC. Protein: CASLRDSSQETQYF.

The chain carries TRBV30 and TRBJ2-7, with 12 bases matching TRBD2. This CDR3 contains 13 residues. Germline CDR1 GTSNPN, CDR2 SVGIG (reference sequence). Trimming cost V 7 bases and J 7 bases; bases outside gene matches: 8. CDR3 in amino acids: CASGTSGQGEQYF. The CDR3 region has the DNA TGTGCCTCAGGGACTAGCGGGCAAGGAGAGCAGTACTTC.

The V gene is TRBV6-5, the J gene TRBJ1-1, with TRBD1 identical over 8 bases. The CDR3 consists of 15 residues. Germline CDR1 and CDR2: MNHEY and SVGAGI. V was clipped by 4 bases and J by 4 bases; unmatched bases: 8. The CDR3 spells CASSSYVTGGTEAFF. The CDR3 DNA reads TGTGCCAGCAGTTCCTACGTTACAGGGGGCACTGAAGCTTTCTTT.

The CDR3 nucleotides are TGTGCCAGCAGTTACTCAGGGGGGGTCACTGAAGCTTTCTTT. It is translated as CASSYSGGVTEAFF. This sequence joins TRBV6-5 and TRBJ1-1; TRBD1 is a possible D gene (6 bases). V dropped 0 bases and J dropped 4 bases, with 9 bases sitting between them. The CDR3 is 14 residues long. Germline CDR1 is MNHEY and CDR2 is SVGAGI.

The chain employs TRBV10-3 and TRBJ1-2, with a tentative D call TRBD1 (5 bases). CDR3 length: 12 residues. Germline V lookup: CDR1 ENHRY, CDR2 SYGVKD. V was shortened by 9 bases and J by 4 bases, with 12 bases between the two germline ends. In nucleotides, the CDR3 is TGTGCCATACGGGGGTTTGGCTATGGCTACACCTTC. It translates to CAIRGFGYGYTF.

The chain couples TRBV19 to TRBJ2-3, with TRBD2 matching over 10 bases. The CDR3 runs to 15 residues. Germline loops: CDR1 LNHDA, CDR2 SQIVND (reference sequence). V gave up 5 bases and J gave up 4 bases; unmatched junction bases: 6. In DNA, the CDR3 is TGTGCCAGTAGTCTCCTAGCGGGGGCGTCAGATACGCAGTATTTT. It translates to CASSLLAGASDTQYF. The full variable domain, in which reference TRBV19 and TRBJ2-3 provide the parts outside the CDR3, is DGGITQSPKYLFRKEGQNVTLSCEQNLNHDAMYWYRQDPGQGLRLIYYSQIVNDFQKGDIAEGYSVSREKKESFPLTVTSAQKNPTAFYLCASSLLAGASDTQYFGPGTRLTVL.

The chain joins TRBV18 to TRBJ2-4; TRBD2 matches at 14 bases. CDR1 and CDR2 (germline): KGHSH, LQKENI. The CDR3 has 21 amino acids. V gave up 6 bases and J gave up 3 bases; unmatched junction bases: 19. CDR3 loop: CASSLNPLGLAGGRSKNIQYF. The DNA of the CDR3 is TGTGCCAGCTCTCTCAACCCTCTCGGACTAGCGGGAGGAAGGAGCAAAAACATTCAGTACTTC.

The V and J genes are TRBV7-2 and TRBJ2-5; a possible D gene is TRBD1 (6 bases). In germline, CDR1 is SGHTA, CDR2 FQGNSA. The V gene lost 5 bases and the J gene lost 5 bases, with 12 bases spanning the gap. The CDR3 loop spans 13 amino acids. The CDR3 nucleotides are TGTGCCAGCAGCCAAGACAGGAGCGAGACCCAGTACTTC. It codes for CASSQDRSETQYF. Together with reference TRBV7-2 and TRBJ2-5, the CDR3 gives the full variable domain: GAGVSQSPSNKVTEKGKDVELRCDPISGHTALYWYRQSLGQGLEFLIYFQGNSAPDKSGLPSDRFSAERTGGSVSTLTIQRTQQEDSAVYLCASSQDRSETQYFGPGTRLLVL.

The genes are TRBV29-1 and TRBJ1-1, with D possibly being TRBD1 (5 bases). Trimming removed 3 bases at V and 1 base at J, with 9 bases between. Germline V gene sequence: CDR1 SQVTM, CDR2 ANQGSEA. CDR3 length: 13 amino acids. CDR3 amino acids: CSVEGTENTEAFF. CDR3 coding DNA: TGCAGCGTTGAGGGGACGGAGAACACTGAAGCTTTCTTT.

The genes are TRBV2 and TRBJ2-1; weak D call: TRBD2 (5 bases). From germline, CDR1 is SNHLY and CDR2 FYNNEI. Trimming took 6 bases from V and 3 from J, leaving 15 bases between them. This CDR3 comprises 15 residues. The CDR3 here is CASSPRENLYNEQFF. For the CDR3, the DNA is TGTGCCAGCAGCCCCCGGGAAAACCTCTACAATGAGCAGTTCTTC.

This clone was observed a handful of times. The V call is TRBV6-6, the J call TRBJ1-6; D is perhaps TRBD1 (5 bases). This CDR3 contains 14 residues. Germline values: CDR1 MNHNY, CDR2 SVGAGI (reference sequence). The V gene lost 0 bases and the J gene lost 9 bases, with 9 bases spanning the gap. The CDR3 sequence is CASSYSGARSPLHF. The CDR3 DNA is TGTGCCAGCAGTTACTCAGGGGCTCGTTCACCCCTCCACTTT.

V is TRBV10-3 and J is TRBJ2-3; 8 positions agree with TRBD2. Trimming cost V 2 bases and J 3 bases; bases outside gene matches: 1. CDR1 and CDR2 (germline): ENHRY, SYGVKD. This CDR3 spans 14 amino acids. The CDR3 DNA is TGTGCCATCAGTGAGGGCGGGGGGACAGATACGCAGTATTTT. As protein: CAISEGGGTDTQYF.

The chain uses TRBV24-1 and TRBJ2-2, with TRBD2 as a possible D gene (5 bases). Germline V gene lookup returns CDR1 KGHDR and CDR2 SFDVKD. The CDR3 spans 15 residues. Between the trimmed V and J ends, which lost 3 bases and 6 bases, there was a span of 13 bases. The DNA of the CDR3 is TGTGCCACCAGTGATCCCGCGGGCAGGCCCGGGGAGCTGTTTTTT. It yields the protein CATSDPAGRPGELFF.

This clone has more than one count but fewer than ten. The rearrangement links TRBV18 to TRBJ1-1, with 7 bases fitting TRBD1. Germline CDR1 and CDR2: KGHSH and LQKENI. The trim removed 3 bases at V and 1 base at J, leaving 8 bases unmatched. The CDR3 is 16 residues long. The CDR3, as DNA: TGTGCCAGCTCACCGGATCTCAAGGGGGCGAACACTGAAGCTTTCTTT. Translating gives CASSPDLKGANTEAFF.

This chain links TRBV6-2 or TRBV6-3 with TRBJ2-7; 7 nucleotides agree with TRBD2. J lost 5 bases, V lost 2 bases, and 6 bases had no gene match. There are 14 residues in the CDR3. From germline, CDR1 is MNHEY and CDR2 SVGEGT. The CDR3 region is CASSYGRESHEQYF. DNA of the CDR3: TGTGCCAGCAGTTACGGGCGGGAGTCCCACGAGCAGTACTTC.

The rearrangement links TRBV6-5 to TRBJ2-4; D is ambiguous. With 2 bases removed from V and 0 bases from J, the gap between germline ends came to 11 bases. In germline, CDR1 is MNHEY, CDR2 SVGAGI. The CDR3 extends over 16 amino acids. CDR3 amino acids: CASSYTASLAKNIQYF. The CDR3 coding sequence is TGTGCCAGCAGTTACACGGCGTCTCTAGCCAAAAACATTCAGTACTTC.

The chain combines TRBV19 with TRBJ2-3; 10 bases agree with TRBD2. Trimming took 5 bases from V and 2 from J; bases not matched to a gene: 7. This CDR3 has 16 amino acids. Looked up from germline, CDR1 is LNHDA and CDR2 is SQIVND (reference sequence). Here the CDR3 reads CASSPLAGAPTDTQYF. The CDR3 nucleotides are TGTGCCAGTAGTCCCCTAGCGGGAGCGCCCACAGATACGCAGTATTTT.

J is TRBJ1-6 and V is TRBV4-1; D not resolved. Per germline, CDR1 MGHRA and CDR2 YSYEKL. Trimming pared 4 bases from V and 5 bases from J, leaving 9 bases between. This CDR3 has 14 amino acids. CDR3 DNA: TGCGCCAGCAGCCGTCAGGACGATAATTCACCCCTCCACTTT. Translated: CASSRQDDNSPLHF.

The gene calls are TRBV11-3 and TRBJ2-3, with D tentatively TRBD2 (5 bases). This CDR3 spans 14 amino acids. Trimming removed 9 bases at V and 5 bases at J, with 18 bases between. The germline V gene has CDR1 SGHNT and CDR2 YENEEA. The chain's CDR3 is CASGDGRAGDTQYF. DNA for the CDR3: TGTGCCAGTGGCGACGGGCGGGCTGGAGATACGCAGTATTTT.

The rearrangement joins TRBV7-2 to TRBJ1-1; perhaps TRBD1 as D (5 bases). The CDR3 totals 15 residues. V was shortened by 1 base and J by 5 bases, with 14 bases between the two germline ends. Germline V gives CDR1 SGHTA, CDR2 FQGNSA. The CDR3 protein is CASSLVARVGTEAFF. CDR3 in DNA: TGTGCCAGCAGCTTAGTAGCCAGGGTTGGAACTGAAGCTTTCTTT.

CDR3 in amino acids: CASSSVRQGEGYGYTF. For the CDR3, the DNA is TGTGCCAGCAGCTCCGTTAGACAGGGGGAAGGCTATGGCTACACCTTC. This chain connects TRBV7-9 to TRBJ1-2, with 9 bases identical to TRBD1. The CDR3 sequence is 16 residues long. Germline assignment: CDR1 SEHNR and CDR2 FQNEAQ (reference sequence). Germline trimming cut 4 bases from V and 4 bases from J; bases unmatched to any gene: 10.